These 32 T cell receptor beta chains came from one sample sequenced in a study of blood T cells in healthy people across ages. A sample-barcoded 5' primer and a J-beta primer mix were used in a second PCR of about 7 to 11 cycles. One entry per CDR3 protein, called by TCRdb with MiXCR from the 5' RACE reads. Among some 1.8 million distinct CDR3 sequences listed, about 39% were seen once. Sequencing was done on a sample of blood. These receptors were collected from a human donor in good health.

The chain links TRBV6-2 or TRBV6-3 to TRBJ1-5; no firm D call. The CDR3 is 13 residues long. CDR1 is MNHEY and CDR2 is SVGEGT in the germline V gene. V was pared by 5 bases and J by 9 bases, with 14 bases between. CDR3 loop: CASSESARAPQHF. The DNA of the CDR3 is TGTGCCAGCAGTGAATCTGCTAGGGCGCCCCAGCATTTT.

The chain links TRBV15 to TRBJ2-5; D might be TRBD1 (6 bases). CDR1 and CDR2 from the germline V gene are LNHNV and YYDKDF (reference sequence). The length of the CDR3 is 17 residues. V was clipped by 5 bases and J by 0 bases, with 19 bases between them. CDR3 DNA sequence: TGTGCCACCAGCTCCAGGCTCGGCAGGGGAAACCAAGAGACCCAGTACTTC. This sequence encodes CATSSRLGRGNQETQYF.

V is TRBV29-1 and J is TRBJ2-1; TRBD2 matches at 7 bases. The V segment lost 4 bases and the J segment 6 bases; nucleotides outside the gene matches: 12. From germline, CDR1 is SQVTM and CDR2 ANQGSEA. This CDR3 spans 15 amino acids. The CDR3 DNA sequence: TGCAGCGTTGGTTACATAGGACTAGAAGGCAATGAGCAGTTCTTC. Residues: CSVGYIGLEGNEQFF.

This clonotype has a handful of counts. The CDR3 DNA follows: TGCAGTGCTATAACAGGCCCTAATCAGCCCCAGCATTTT. Protein: CSAITGPNQPQHF. The chain couples TRBV20-1 to TRBJ1-5, with D possibly being TRBD1 (5 bases). The CDR3 runs 13 residues. CDR1 and CDR2 from the germline V gene are DFQATT and SNEGSKA (reference sequence). V was trimmed by 4 bases and J by 4 bases, leaving 11 bases between them.

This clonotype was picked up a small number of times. The CDR3 loop reads CASSYTSVTETQYF. As DNA, the CDR3 is TGTGCCAGCAGTTACACTAGCGTGACAGAGACCCAGTACTTC. The rearrangement links TRBV6-2 or TRBV6-3 to TRBJ2-5; 7 nucleotides line up with TRBD2. The germline V gene encodes CDR1 MNHEY and CDR2 SVGEGT. The CDR3 length is 14 residues. After removal of 2 bases from V and 4 bases from J, the junction contained 4 bases not matched to a gene.

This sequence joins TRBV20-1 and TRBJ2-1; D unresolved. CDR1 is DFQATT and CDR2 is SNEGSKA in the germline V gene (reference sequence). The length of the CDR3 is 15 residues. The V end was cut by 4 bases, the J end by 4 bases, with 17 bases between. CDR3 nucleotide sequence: TGCAGTGCTAAAGATCGGAGACTGGGGTACAATGAGCAGTTCTTC. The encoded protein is CSAKDRRLGYNEQFF.

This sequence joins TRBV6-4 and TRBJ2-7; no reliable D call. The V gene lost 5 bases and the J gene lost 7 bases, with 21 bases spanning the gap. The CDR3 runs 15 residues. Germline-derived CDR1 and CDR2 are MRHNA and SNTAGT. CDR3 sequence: CASSLTDFVSNEQYF. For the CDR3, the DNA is TGTGCCAGCAGTCTAACCGACTTTGTTTCCAATGAGCAGTACTTC.

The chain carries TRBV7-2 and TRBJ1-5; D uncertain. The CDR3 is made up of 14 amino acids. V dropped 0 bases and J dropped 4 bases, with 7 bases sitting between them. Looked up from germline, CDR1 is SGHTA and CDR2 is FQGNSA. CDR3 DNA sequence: TGTGCCAGCAGCTTAGCGGTTGGAAATCAGCCCCAGCATTTT. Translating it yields CASSLAVGNQPQHF.

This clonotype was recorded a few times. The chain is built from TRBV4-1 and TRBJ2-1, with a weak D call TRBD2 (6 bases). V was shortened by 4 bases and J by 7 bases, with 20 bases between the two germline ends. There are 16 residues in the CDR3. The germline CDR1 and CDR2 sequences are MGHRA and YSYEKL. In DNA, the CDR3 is TGCGCCAGCAGCCCGATCGGGGGATACCATCTTAATGAGCAGTTCTTC. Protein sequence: CASSPIGGYHLNEQFF.

The CDR3, as DNA: TGTGCCAGCAGCCCCGAATTCACCGGGGAGCTGTTTTTT. Amino acid sequence: CASSPEFTGELFF. V gene TRBV6-6 combines with J gene TRBJ2-2, with D unresolved. This CDR3 is 13 amino acids long. Trimming took off 6 bases at V and 4 bases at J, with 9 bases between the two ends. CDR1 and CDR2 (germline): MNHNY, SVGAGI (reference sequence).

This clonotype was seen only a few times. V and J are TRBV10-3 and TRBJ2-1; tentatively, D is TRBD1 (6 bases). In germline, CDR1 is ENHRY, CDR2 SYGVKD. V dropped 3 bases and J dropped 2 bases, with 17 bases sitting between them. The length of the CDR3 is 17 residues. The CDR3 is CAISDPTTGSPYNEQFF. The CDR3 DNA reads TGTGCCATCAGTGATCCCACCACAGGGAGCCCCTACAATGAGCAGTTCTTC.

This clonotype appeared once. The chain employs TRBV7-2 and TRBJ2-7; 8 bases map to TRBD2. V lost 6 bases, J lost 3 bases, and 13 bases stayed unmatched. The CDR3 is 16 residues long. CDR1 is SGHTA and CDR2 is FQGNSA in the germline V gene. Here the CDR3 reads CASSQRAGGSNYEQYF. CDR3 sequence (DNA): TGTGCCAGCAGTCAAAGGGCGGGGGGTAGCAACTACGAGCAGTACTTC.

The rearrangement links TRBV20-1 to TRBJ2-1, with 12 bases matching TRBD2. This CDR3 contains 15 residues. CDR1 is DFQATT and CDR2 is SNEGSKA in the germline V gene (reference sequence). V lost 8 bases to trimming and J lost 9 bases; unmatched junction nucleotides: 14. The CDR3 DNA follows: TGCAGTCAAATTCAAGCTAGCGGGGGGGCGGGTGAGCAGTTCTTC. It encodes CSQIQASGGAGEQFF.

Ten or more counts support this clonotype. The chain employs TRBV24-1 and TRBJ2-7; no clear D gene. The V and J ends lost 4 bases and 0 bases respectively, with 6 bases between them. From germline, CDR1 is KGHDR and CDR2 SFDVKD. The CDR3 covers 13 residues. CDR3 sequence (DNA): TGTGCCACCAGTGACTCGGCCTCCTACGAGCAGTACTTC. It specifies CATSDSASYEQYF.

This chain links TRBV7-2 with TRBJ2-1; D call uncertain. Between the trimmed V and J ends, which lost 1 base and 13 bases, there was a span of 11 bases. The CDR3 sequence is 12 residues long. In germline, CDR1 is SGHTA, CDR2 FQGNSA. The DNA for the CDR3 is TGTGCCAGCAGCTTAGTAGGAGACATTCAGTTCTTC. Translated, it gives CASSLVGDIQFF.

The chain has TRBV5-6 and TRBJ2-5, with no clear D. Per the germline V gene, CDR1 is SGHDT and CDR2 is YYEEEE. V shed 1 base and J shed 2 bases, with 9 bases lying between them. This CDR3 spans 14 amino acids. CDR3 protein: CASSLYRRQETQYF. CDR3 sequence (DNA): TGTGCCAGCAGCTTGTATAGACGTCAAGAGACCCAGTACTTC. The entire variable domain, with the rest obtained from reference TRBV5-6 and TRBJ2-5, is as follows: DAGVTQSPTHLIKTRGQQVTLRCSPKSGHDTVSWYQQALGQGPQFIFQYYEEEERQRGNFPDRFSGHQFPNYSSELNVNALLLGDSALYLCASSLYRRQETQYFGPGTRLLVL.

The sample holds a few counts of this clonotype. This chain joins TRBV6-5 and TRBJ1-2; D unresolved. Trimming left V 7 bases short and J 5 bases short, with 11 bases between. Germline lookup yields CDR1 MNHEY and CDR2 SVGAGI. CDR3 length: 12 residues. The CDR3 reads CASTNGVYGYTF. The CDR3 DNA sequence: TGTGCCAGCACCAACGGGGTTTATGGCTACACCTTC.

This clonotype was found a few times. In DNA, the CDR3 is TGTGCTAGTGCCCCCCCCGGGGGGCGGTGGGAGACCCAGTACTTC. It is translated as CASAPPGGRWETQYF. The chain recombines TRBV12-5 with TRBJ2-5; D perhaps matches TRBD2 (7 bases). V lost 7 bases and J 5 bases, leaving 20 bases between the germline ends. Germline V lookup: CDR1 LGHNT, CDR2 FRNRAP. The CDR3 covers 15 residues.

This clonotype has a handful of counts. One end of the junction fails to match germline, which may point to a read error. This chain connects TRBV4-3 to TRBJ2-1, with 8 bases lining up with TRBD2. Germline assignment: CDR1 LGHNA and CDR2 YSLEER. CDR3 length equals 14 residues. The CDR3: CASSQVAGNNERFF. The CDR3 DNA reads TGCGCCAGCAGCCAAGTAGCGGGGAACAATGAGCGGTTCTTC.

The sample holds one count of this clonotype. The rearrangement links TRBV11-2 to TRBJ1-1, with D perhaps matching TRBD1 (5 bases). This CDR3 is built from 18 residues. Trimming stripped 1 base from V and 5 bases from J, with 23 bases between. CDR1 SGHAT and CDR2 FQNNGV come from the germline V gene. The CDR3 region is CASSLGFGDPQMRTEAFF. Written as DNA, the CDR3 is TGTGCCAGCAGCTTAGGTTTTGGGGACCCCCAAATGCGGACTGAAGCTTTCTTT. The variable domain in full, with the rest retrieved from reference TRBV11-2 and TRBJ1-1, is EAGVAQSPRYKIIEKRQSVAFWCNPISGHATLYWYQQILGQGPKLLIQFQNNGVVDDSQLPKDRFSAERLKGVDSTLKIQPAKLEDSAVYLCASSLGFGDPQMRTEAFFGQGTRLTVV.

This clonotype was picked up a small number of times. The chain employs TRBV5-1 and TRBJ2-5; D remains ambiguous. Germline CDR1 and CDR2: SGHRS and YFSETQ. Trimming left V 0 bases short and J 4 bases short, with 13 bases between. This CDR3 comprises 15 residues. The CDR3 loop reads CASSLVGTSAETQYF. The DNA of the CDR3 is TGCGCCAGCAGCTTGGTAGGCACGTCCGCAGAGACCCAGTACTTC. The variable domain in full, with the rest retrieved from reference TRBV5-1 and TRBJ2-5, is KAGVTQTPRYLIKTRGQQVTLSCSPISGHRSVSWYQQTPGQGLQFLFEYFSETQRNKGNFPGRFSGRQFSNSRSEMNVSTLELGDSALYLCASSLVGTSAETQYFGPGTRLLVL.

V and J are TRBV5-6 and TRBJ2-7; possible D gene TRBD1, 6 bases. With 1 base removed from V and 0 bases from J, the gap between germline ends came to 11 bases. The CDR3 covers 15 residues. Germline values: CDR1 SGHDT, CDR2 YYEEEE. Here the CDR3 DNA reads TGTGCCAGCAGCTTGCCGGACAGACTCTCCTACGAGCAGTACTTC. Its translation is CASSLPDRLSYEQYF.

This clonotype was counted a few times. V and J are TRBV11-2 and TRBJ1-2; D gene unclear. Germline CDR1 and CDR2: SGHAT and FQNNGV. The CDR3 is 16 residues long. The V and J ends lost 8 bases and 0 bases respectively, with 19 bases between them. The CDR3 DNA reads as TGTGCCAGCGGCACCTCCTCGGCCACCCCTAACTATGGCTACACCTTC. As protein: CASGTSSATPNYGYTF. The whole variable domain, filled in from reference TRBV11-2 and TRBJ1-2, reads EAGVAQSPRYKIIEKRQSVAFWCNPISGHATLYWYQQILGQGPKLLIQFQNNGVVDDSQLPKDRFSAERLKGVDSTLKIQPAKLEDSAVYLCASGTSSATPNYGYTFGSGTRLTVV.

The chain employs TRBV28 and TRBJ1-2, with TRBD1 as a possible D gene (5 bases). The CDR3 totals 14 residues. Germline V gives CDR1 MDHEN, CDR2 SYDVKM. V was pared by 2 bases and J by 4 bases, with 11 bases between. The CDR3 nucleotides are TGTGCCAGCAGTTTAAGTACAGGCGGCTATGGCTACACCTTC. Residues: CASSLSTGGYGYTF.

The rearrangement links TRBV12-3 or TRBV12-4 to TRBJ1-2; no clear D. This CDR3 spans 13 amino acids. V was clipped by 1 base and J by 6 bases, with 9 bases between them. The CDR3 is CASSLGPHHGYTF. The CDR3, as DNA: TGTGCCAGCAGTTTAGGTCCCCACCATGGCTACACCTTC.

The CDR3 region has the DNA TGTGCCAGCAGCAAACGGACAGGGGGCTCTACTAACTATGGCTACACCTTC. It is translated as CASSKRTGGSTNYGYTF. The rearrangement uses TRBV5-6 and TRBJ1-2; 11 bases are a match to TRBD1. V lost 4 bases and J lost 0; bases outside the gene matches: 8. CDR3 length: 17 residues. The germline gives CDR1 SGHDT, CDR2 YYEEEE. Full variable domain (outside the CDR3, taken from reference TRBV5-6 and TRBJ1-2): DAGVTQSPTHLIKTRGQQVTLRCSPKSGHDTVSWYQQALGQGPQFIFQYYEEEERQRGNFPDRFSGHQFPNYSSELNVNALLLGDSALYLCASSKRTGGSTNYGYTFGSGTRLTVV.

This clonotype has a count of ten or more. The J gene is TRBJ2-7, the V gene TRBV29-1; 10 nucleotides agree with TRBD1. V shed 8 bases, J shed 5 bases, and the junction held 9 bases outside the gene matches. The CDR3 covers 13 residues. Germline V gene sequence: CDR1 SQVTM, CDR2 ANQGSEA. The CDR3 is CSTTGTGDHEQYF. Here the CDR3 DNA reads TGCAGCACTACCGGGACAGGGGACCACGAGCAGTACTTC.

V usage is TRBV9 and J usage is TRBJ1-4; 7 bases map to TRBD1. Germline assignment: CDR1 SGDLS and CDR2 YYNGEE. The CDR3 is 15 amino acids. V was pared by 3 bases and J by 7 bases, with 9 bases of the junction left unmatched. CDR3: CASSATQGGLEKLFF. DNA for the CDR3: TGTGCCAGCAGCGCGACTCAGGGGGGACTTGAAAAACTGTTTTTT.

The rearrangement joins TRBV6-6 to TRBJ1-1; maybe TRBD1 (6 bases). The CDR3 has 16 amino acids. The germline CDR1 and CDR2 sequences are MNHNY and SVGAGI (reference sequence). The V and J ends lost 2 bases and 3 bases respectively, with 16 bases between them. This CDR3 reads CASSYPGERGDTEAFF. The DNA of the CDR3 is TGTGCCAGCAGTTACCCCGGAGAAAGGGGGGACACTGAAGCTTTCTTT.

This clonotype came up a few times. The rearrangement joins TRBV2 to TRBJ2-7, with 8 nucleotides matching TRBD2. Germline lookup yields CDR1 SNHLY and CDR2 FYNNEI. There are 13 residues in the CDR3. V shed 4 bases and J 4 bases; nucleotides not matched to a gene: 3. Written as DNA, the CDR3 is TGTGCCAGCAGTGGCGGGGGGCGGTACGAGCAGTACTTC. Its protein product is CASSGGGRYEQYF. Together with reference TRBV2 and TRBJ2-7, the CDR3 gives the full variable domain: EPEVTQTPSHQVTQMGQEVILRCVPISNHLYFYWYRQILGQKVEFLVSFYNNEISEKSEIFDDQFSVERPDGSNFTLKIRSTKLEDSAMYFCASSGGGRYEQYFGPGTRLTVT.

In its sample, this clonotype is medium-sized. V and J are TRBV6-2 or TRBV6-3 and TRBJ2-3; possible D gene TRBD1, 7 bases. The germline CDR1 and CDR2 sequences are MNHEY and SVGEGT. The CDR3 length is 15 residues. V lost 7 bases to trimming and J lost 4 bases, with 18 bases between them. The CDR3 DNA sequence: TGTGCCAGCAATCCCAGGGGGGTTGAAGCAGATACGCAGTATTTT. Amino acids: CASNPRGVEADTQYF.

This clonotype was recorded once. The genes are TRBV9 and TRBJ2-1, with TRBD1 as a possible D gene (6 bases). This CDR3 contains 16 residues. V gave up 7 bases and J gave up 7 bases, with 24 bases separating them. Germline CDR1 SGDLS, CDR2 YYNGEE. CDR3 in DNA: TGTGCCAGCGCCACGGACAGAGGGGCCACAAAAAATGAGCAGTTCTTC. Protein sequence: CASATDRGATKNEQFF.